A selection of T cell receptor beta chains follows, all from one sample in a study of cytomegalovirus exposure and HLA in healthy donors. Some clones are missing from TCRdb's copy, which holds only in-frame ones; the method was immunoSEQ multiplex PCR. This sample yields around 150,000 clones, of which around 85% are seen a single time; 0.85% belongs to the top ten. The source material was PBMCs. The receptors come from a woman in her twenties or thirties in good health and CMV-seronegative. The CDR3 runs from the conserved cysteine through the conserved F or W. D genes are given only for firm matches. Clone size is not always given. Where it is, it says once, few, many or a class for expanded clones.

abundance,v_gene,d_gene,j_gene,CDR3aa,CDR3nt
NA,TRBV4-3,NA,TRBJ2-7,CASSQGSAAYEQYF,TGCGCCAGCAGCCAAGGTTCGGCAGCGTACGAGCAGTACTTC
NA,TRBV5-1,TRBD2,TRBJ2-1,CASSPGLAYNEQFF,TGCGCCAGCAGCCCGGGACTAGCTTACAATGAGCAGTTCTTC
NA,TRBV5-6,TRBD1,TRBJ1-2,CASSLPRDRTHPNYGYTF,TGTGCCAGCAGCTTGCCCCGGGACAGAACCCACCCTAACTATGGCTACACCTTC
NA,TRBV5-5,TRBD1,TRBJ2-7,CASNQQGLSSYEQYF,TGTGCCAGCAACCAACAGGGGCTCAGCTCCTACGAGCAGTACTTC
NA,TRBV27,NA,TRBJ2-2,CASSPGAGELFF,TGTGCCAGCAGCCCAGGGGCCGGGGAGCTGTTTTTT
few,TRBV4-1,NA,TRBJ1-1,CASSQGLQWRNLNTEAFF,TGCGCCAGCAGCCAAGGCCTCCAGTGGAGGAACCTGAACACTGAAGCTTTCTTT
NA,TRBV28,TRBD2,TRBJ2-7,CASSFLAGGTYEQYF,TGTGCCAGCAGTTTCCTCGCGGGGGGCACCTACGAGCAGTACTTC
NA,TRBV5-5,NA,TRBJ2-7,CASSFSAGISYEQYF,TGTGCCAGCAGCTTCTCAGCAGGGATATCCTACGAGCAGTACTTC
NA,TRBV30,NA,TRBJ2-1,CAWNRGTTNNEQFF,TGTGCCTGGAATAGAGGAACAACGAACAATGAGCAGTTCTTC
once,TRBV5-4,NA,TRBJ1-3,CASSLGGMFSGNTIYF,TGTGCCAGCAGCTTGGGAGGGATGTTCTCTGGAAACACCATATATTTT
few,TRBV7-9,NA,TRBJ1-1,CASSFQGEAFF,TGTGCCAGCAGCTTTCAGGGGGAAGCTTTCTTT
NA,TRBV28,TRBD2,TRBJ2-7,CASSPGLAGGHEQYF,TGTGCCAGCAGCCCGGGACTAGCGGGAGGACACGAGCAGTACTTC
NA,TRBV2,TRBD2,TRBJ2-1,CAIRQGLADYNEQFF,TGTGCCATTAGGCAGGGACTAGCGGATTACAATGAGCAGTTCTTC
NA,TRBV18,TRBD1,TRBJ2-7,CASSLDRVGEQYF,TGTGCCAGCTCACTCGACAGGGTTGGCGAGCAGTACTTC
NA,TRBV4-3,NA,TRBJ1-2,CASSQDDSVLGYGYTF,TGCGCCAGCAGCCAGGACGACAGTGTTCTTGGCTATGGCTACACCTTC
NA,TRBV14,NA,TRBJ2-5,CASSQEWRQIETQYF,TGTGCCAGCAGCCAAGAGTGGAGGCAGATTGAGACCCAGTACTTC
NA,TRBV27,NA,TRBJ2-5,CASTSLVGAETQYF,TGTGCCAGCACCTCGTTGGTGGGGGCAGAGACCCAGTACTTC
NA,TRBV6-5,NA,TRBJ1-4,CASSSRTDRAEKLFF,TGTGCCAGCAGTTCCAGGACTGACCGTGCTGAAAAACTGTTTTTT
NA,TRBV7-6,TRBD2,TRBJ2-1,CASSLGLAGVYEQFF,TGTGCCAGCAGCTTAGGGCTAGCGGGAGTTTATGAGCAGTTCTTC
NA,TRBV18,NA,TRBJ2-5,CASSPTDPGETQYF,TGTGCCAGCTCACCAACGGACCCGGGGGAGACCCAGTACTTC
NA,TRBV7-2,NA,TRBJ1-1,CASSPSGRLNTEAFF,TGTGCCAGCAGCCCCAGTGGGAGGCTGAACACTGAAGCTTTCTTT
NA,TRBV7-8,NA,TRBJ2-5,CASSPRGRGETQYF,TGTGCCAGCAGCCCGAGGGGGAGAGGCGAGACCCAGTACTTC
NA,TRBV2,NA,TRBJ2-5,CASTPEGKETQYF,TGTGCCAGCACCCCTGAGGGAAAAGAGACCCAGTACTTC
NA,TRBV18,NA,TRBJ1-6,CASSPLPGGDSPLHF,TGTGCCAGCTCACCGCTTCCGGGGGGGGATTCACCCCTCCACTTT
NA,TRBV5-1,NA,TRBJ1-6,CASSIRPGLGSGSPLHF,TGCGCCAGCAGCATCCGACCGGGGCTCGGGAGTGGTTCACCCCTCCACTTT
NA,TRBV4-1,NA,TRBJ2-7,CASSQDPLASAPYEQYF,TGCGCCAGCAGCCAAGACCCCCTTGCTAGCGCTCCCTACGAGCAGTACTTC
NA,TRBV7-2,TRBD1,TRBJ2-1,CASSFRGGTGSSYNEQFF,TGTGCCAGCAGCTTCCGAGGTGGGACAGGGAGCTCCTACAATGAGCAGTTCTTC
NA,TRBV9,TRBD1,TRBJ2-6,CASSPLTGTGASGANVLTF,TGTGCCAGCAGCCCACTCACCGGGACAGGGGCGTCTGGGGCCAACGTCCTGACTTTC
NA,TRBV19,TRBD1,TRBJ2-3,CASIGTGGNTQYF,TGTGCCAGTATTGGGACAGGGGGAAATACGCAGTATTTT
NA,TRBV9,TRBD2,TRBJ2-2,CASSVGLAANTGELFF,TGTGCCAGCAGCGTAGGACTAGCGGCGAACACCGGGGAGCTGTTTTTT
NA,TRBV2,NA,TRBJ1-5,CASSGGPGSNQPQHF,TGTGCCAGCAGTGGAGGTCCCGGTAGCAATCAGCCCCAGCATTTT
NA,TRBV18,TRBD1,TRBJ2-7,CASSPPDRVYEQYF,TGTGCCAGCTCACCACCGGACAGGGTTTACGAGCAGTACTTC
once,TRBV5-1,TRBD1,TRBJ1-3,CASRPSTGTGNTIYF,TGCGCCAGCAGACCCTCGACAGGGACTGGAAACACCATATATTTT
NA,TRBV21-1,NA,TRBJ2-2,CASSKLQLSGRRSGELFF,TGTGCCAGCAGCAAACTTCAATTAAGCGGAAGAAGGTCCGGGGAGCTGTTTTTT
NA,TRBV18,TRBD1,TRBJ2-3,CASSPVRQGASDTQYF,TGTGCCAGCTCACCGGTTAGACAGGGGGCCTCAGATACGCAGTATTTT
NA,TRBV19,TRBD1,TRBJ2-5,CASSIARDSQETQYF,TGTGCCAGTAGTATAGCAAGGGACAGTCAAGAGACCCAGTACTTC
NA,TRBV27,TRBD2,TRBJ2-1,CASSLREFRTSGNYEQFF,TGTGCCAGCAGTTTACGGGAGTTCCGGACTAGCGGGAACTATGAGCAGTTCTTC
NA,TRBV5-1,NA,TRBJ1-6,CASSSRVFGF,TGCGCCAGCAGCTCCCGGGTGTTCGGCTTT
NA,TRBV6-1,NA,TRBJ2-7,CASSEWTPLRYEQYF,TGTGCCAGCAGTGAATGGACACCGCTCCGCTACGAGCAGTACTTC
NA,TRBV10-3,TRBD1,TRBJ2-7,CAISEPGTGQTYEQYF,TGTGCCATCAGTGAGCCGGGGACAGGGCAAACCTACGAGCAGTACTTC
NA,TRBV18,TRBD2,TRBJ2-3,CASSPRERLAGGTDTQYF,TGTGCCAGCTCACCTCGAGAACGACTAGCGGGGGGCACAGATACGCAGTATTTT
NA,TRBV29-1,NA,TRBJ2-7,CSVAGTTFYEQYF,TGCAGCGTTGCCGGGACAACCTTCTACGAGCAGTACTTC
NA,TRBV19,TRBD2,TRBJ2-7,CASSRAGAGYEQYF,TGTGCCAGTAGTAGAGCGGGAGCCGGGTACGAGCAGTACTTC
once,TRBV28,NA,TRBJ2-1,CASKGPPNNEQFF,TGTGCCAGCAAGGGGCCCCCTAACAATGAGCAGTTCTTC
NA,TRBV28,NA,TRBJ2-5,CASSLRQTVGETQYF,TGTGCCAGCAGTTTGAGACAGACAGTCGGAGAGACCCAGTACTTC
NA,TRBV7-3,NA,TRBJ2-4,CASSLGLEGIQYF,TGTGCCAGCAGCTTAGGGCTAGAGGGCATTCAGTACTTC
NA,TRBV28,NA,TRBJ2-1,CASSPAGPYNEQFF,TGTGCCAGCAGTCCCGCGGGACCATACAATGAGCAGTTCTTC
NA,TRBV5-6,NA,TRBJ2-5,CASSDRSTGESAETQYF,TGTGCCAGCAGCGACCGTTCCACGGGGGAGAGTGCAGAGACCCAGTACTTC
NA,TRBV29-1,TRBD2,TRBJ2-3,CSVGGGRGTDTQYF,TGCAGCGTTGGGGGCGGGAGGGGGACAGATACGCAGTATTTT
NA,TRBV7-9,NA,TRBJ1-3,CASSTVTGTPGNTIYF,TGTGCCAGCAGCACTGTCACCGGGACACCTGGAAACACCATATATTTT
NA,TRBV15,TRBD1,TRBJ1-5,CATSRAGTGYERPQHF,TGTGCCACCAGCAGAGCCGGGACAGGGTATGAAAGACCCCAGCATTTT
NA,TRBV10-3,TRBD1,TRBJ1-2,CAISESQGVNYGYTF,TGTGCCATCAGTGAGTCTCAGGGGGTTAACTATGGCTACACCTTC
once,TRBV5-1,NA,TRBJ2-5,CASSYPRGAQETQYF,TGCGCCAGCAGCTACCCCCGCGGGGCGCAAGAGACCCAGTACTTC
once,TRBV28,TRBD2,TRBJ2-7,CASSSQTSGSSYEQYF,TGTGCCAGCAGTTCCCAGACTAGCGGGAGCTCCTACGAGCAGTACTTC
NA,TRBV18,TRBD1,TRBJ1-4,CASSPTSGQVNEKLFF,TGTGCCAGCTCACCAACGTCCGGACAGGTCAATGAAAAACTGTTTTTT